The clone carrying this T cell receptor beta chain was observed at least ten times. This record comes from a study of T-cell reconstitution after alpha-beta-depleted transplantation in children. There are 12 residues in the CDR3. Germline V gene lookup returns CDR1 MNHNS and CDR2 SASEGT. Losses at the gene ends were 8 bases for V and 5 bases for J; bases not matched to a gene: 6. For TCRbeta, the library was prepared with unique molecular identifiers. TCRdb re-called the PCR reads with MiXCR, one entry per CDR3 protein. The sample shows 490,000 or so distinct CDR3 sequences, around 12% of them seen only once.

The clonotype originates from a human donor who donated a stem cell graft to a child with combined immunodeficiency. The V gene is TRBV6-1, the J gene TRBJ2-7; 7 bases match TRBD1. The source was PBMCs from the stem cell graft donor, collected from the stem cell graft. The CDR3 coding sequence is TGTGCCAGCCAGGGGGTCCTCAACGAGCAGTACTTC. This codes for CASQGVLNEQYF.